This TCR beta chain was identified in a study of T cell responses to AZD1222 COVID-19 vaccine. On the study more broadly: Whether given at about 4 or about 12 weeks, second doses were pooled.

A note on this clone: As yet, its antigen is unknown.

Looked up from germline, CDR1 is SNHLY and CDR2 is FYNNEI. Between the trimmed V and J ends, which lost 2 bases and 4 bases, there was a span of 9 bases. This CDR3 has 14 residues. General study findings and limits: When two AZD1222 doses had been given, Spike-specific TCR breadth and depth rose. Repertoire sampling was restricted to post-peak T cell response timepoints. Spike was spanned by vaccine-associated CD4 TCRs, with dominance at 160-218 and 743-854.

Measured with immunoSEQ multiplex PCR; TCRdb has only the in-frame clones, and not every one. The repertoire holds about 120,000 clones, about 87% seen once, with under 7% in the top ten. The clonotype was recovered from an adult in good health. The source material was peripheral blood, sampled on day 0 of AZD1222 vaccination. The gene calls are TRBV2 and TRBJ1-5, with D possibly TRBD1 on 5 matching bases. The CDR3 sequence is CASSESWGNQPQHF. CDR3 nucleotides: TGTGCCAGCAGTGAATCTTGGGGGAATCAGCCCCAGCATTTT.